Shown below are 15 T cell receptor beta chains from a single sample sequenced in a study of control samples from healthy donors and cancer patients. Clones were sequenced by immunoSEQ multiplex PCR, and TCRdb holds only the in-frame ones, with some missing. The sample lists over 65,000 clones, less than 90% occurring once. Sequenced: PBMCs. These receptors originate from a woman between 50 and 59 years old with colorectal cancer.

The chain combines TRBV3-1 (or the pseudogene TRBV3-2) with TRBJ1-1, with D tentatively TRBD1 (6 bases). V lost 4 bases and J 5 bases, leaving 11 bases between the germline ends. This CDR3 region has 13 residues. Germline assignment: CDR1 LGHDT and CDR2 YNNKEL (reference sequence). The DNA of the CDR3 is TGTGCCAGCAGCCGGACTACAGGGACTGAAGCTTTCTTT. It yields the protein CASSRTTGTEAFF.

The chain carries TRBV2 and TRBJ2-3, with a weak D call TRBD2 (5 bases). The CDR3 runs to 14 residues. The V end lost 6 bases, the J end lost 1 base, and 11 bases lay between the germline ends. CDR1 and CDR2 (germline): SNHLY, FYNNEI. CDR3 bases: TGTGCCAGCAGCAGGCGGGCAGGCACAGATACGCAGTATTTT. It is translated as CASSRRAGTDTQYF.

The table lists this clone with a few counts. The gene calls are TRBV7-2 and TRBJ1-5; D perhaps matches TRBD1 (5 bases). Germline CDR1 reads SGHTA; CDR2 reads FQGNSA. V lost 0 bases, J lost 4 bases, and 7 bases lay in between. The CDR3 covers 14 residues. The CDR3 protein is CASSLAGGNQPQHF. In nucleotides, the CDR3 is TGTGCCAGCAGCTTAGCTGGGGGAAATCAGCCCCAGCATTTT.

The V and J genes are TRBV7-8 and TRBJ1-1; D gene ambiguous. V lost 2 bases and J 1 base, leaving 8 bases between the germline ends. The CDR3 spans 14 residues. The germline gives CDR1 SGHVS, CDR2 FQNEAQ. The DNA for the CDR3 is TGTGCCAGCAGCTTAATCGCAGGGAACACTGAAGCTTTCTTT. Its protein product is CASSLIAGNTEAFF.

V is TRBV28 and J is TRBJ2-1; 8 bases map to TRBD1. CDR1 is MDHEN and CDR2 is SYDVKM in the germline V gene. V shed 5 bases, J shed 4 bases, and the junction held 10 bases outside the gene matches. The CDR3 is made up of 16 amino acids. This CDR3 reads CASSPWGTGTYNEQFF. The CDR3 nucleotides are TGTGCCAGCAGTCCATGGGGGACAGGAACTTACAATGAGCAGTTCTTC.

V usage is TRBV5-4 and J usage is TRBJ1-1, with D tentatively TRBD1 (5 bases). The V and J ends lost 5 bases and 8 bases respectively, with 13 bases between them. The CDR3 loop spans 12 amino acids. Per the germline V gene, CDR1 is SGHNT and CDR2 is YYREEE (reference sequence). In DNA, the CDR3 is TGTGCCAGCAGTTGGGACGGAGTGGAAGCTTTCTTT. Translating gives CASSWDGVEAFF.

This sequence joins TRBV6-5 and TRBJ1-2; D not certain. The CDR3 is made up of 14 amino acids. The V gene's germline CDR1 is MNHEY and CDR2 SVGAGI. Trimming removed 6 bases from V and 4 bases from J, with 15 bases in between. CDR3 sequence: CASSPKGRGYGYTF. The CDR3 DNA reads TGTGCCAGCAGCCCAAAGGGTCGCGGCTATGGCTACACCTTC.

This clone showed up just once. The chain recombines TRBV7-2 with TRBJ1-2; D is undetermined. Germline lookup yields CDR1 SGHTA and CDR2 FQGNSA. Trimming shortened V by 4 bases and J by 4 bases, and 16 bases separated the two germline ends. This CDR3 is built from 15 residues. The CDR3, as DNA: TGTGCCAGCAGCTCCTACCCCGCCGGTCTCTATGGCTACACCTTC. Translated, it gives CASSSYPAGLYGYTF.

V is TRBV5-1 and J is TRBJ1-1; TRBD1 might be the D (5 bases). V lost 1 base and J 0 bases, leaving 7 bases between the germline ends. CDR1 is SGHRS, CDR2 YFSETQ, per germline. This CDR3 region has 14 residues. The CDR3 sequence: CASSLTGMNTEAFF. DNA of the CDR3: TGCGCCAGCAGCTTGACAGGAATGAACACTGAAGCTTTCTTT.

The chain employs TRBV28 and TRBJ2-5; 7 bases map to TRBD1. Germline V lookup: CDR1 MDHEN, CDR2 SYDVKM. J was trimmed by 3 bases and V by 2 bases; bases with no gene match: 6. The CDR3 sequence is 15 residues long. The CDR3 spells CASSLRGRGKETQYF. The CDR3 DNA sequence: TGTGCCAGCAGTTTAAGGGGCAGGGGGAAAGAGACCCAGTACTTC.

This chain links TRBV5-6 with TRBJ1-1; D ambiguous. The CDR3 contains 16 residues. V was trimmed by 4 bases and J by 5 bases, leaving 21 bases between them. CDR1 SGHDT and CDR2 YYEEEE come from the germline V gene. The CDR3 coding sequence is TGTGCCAGCAGCACTAGGGAGGCCCTCCGATTAACTGAAGCTTTCTTT. Translating gives CASSTREALRLTEAFF.

The V and J genes are TRBV10-1 and TRBJ1-5, with TRBD1 matching over 8 bases. Looked up from germline, CDR1 is WNHNN and CDR2 is SYGVQD (reference sequence). J lost 5 bases, V lost 7 bases, and 16 bases had no gene match. The CDR3 covers 17 residues. CDR3 region: CASIEDWFPGQDQPQHF. The CDR3 bases are TGCGCCAGCATCGAGGATTGGTTCCCGGGACAGGATCAGCCCCAGCATTTT.

This rearrangement joins TRBV7-8 to TRBJ2-3; no clear D gene. CDR1 and CDR2 from the germline V gene are SGHVS and FQNEAQ. The CDR3 consists of 12 residues. Between the trimmed V and J ends, which lost 5 bases and 0 bases, there was a span of 3 bases. CDR3 nucleotides: TGTGCCAGCAGCCCCAGCACAGATACGCAGTATTTT. Translation gives CASSPSTDTQYF.

This clone was detected a few times. The V and J genes are TRBV6-5 and TRBJ2-2; 7 bases line up with TRBD1. This CDR3 spans 15 amino acids. Germline-derived CDR1 and CDR2 are MNHEY and SVGAGI. V was pared by 11 bases and J by 0 bases, with 9 bases of the junction left unmatched. DNA for the CDR3: TGTGCCGGAAGACAGGGACCTACGAACACCGGGGAGCTGTTTTTT. Amino acids: CAGRQGPTNTGELFF.

The rearrangement links TRBV28 to TRBJ2-7; no firm D call. CDR3 length equals 13 residues. Germline CDR1 reads MDHEN; CDR2 reads SYDVKM. Trimming cost V 5 bases and J 2 bases, with 10 bases left between them. The CDR3 region is CASSQNTPYEQYV. CDR3 bases: TGTGCCAGCAGTCAGAATACCCCCTACGAGCAGTACGTC.